This TCR beta chain was sequenced in a study of cytomegalovirus exposure and HLA in healthy donors. The PCR employed 60 Vbeta primers together with 13 Jbeta primers. TCRdb's copy holds only in-frame clones and misses some; the assay was immunoSEQ multiplex PCR. This repertoire shows tens of thousands of clones, 65% to 85% found once; its top ten account for 2.7%. The CDR3 loop spans 15 amino acids. The germline V gene encodes CDR1 SGHVS and CDR2 FNYEAQ. Deletions cut 7 bases from V and 6 bases from J, with 22 bases between. This receptor was identified in a man aged 25 to 40 in good health and CMV-seronegative. Sequenced input: PBMCs. The V call is TRBV7-6, the J call TRBJ2-7, with D perhaps TRBD1 (7 bases). The chain's CDR3 is CASTPQGGSGSEQYF. The CDR3, as DNA: TGTGCCAGCACACCCCAGGGGGGTAGCGGTTCCGAGCAGTACTTC.